A selection of T cell receptor beta chains follows, all from one sample in a study of T cells after yellow fever vaccination. TCRdb itself ran the 5' RACE reads through MiXCR, one entry per CDR3 protein. The sample includes under 50,000 distinct CDR3 sequences, over 5.5% seen only once; the top ten take 10%. Sequenced here: PBMCs, either bulk or a sorted T-cell subset (CD4+, CD8+, memory, or dextramer-sorted; not recorded which), sampled 45 days after the yellow fever booster vaccination. Receptors originate from a man younger than 40 who received the YFV17D yellow fever vaccine. Each CDR3 is given with its conserved first and last residue. The D gene is left open where the match is weak. A row's size may be missing; if present it is once, few, many or a size class.

d_call	clone_size	j_call	v_call	cdr3_length	cdr3_aa	cdr3_nt
.	.	TRBJ1-2	TRBV3-1	14	CASSSLSPTAGYTF	TGTGCCAGCAGCTCCCTCTCCCCGACGGCTGGCTACACCTTC
TRBD1	many	TRBJ2-7	TRBV20-1	13	CSASRDRSYEQYF	TGCAGTGCTAGTAGGGACAGGTCCTACGAGCAGTACTTC
.	.	TRBJ1-1	TRBV20-1	10	CSASAGEAFF	TGCAGTGCTAGCGCAGGGGAAGCTTTCTTT
.	.	TRBJ2-3	TRBV6-1	15	CASSELGGNTDTQYF	TGTGCCAGCAGTGAGCTAGGGGGAAACACAGATACGCAGTATTTT
.	many	TRBJ2-2	TRBV29-1	13	CSAGTAGTGELFF	TGCAGCGCCGGGACAGCGGGGACCGGGGAGCTGTTTTTT
.	.	TRBJ2-7	TRBV30	18	CAWSVNLGLGTSEWEQYF	TGTGCCTGGAGTGTAAATTTGGGGCTCGGGACCTCGGAGTGGGAGCAGTACTTC
.	many	TRBJ2-7	TRBV7-6	14	CASSPLSLGYEQYF	TGTGCCAGCAGCCCACTCTCTCTAGGATACGAGCAGTACTTC
.	many	TRBJ1-5	TRBV9	14	CASSVGGYGQPQHF	TGTGCCAGCAGCGTAGGGGGGTACGGTCAGCCCCAGCATTTT
.	many	TRBJ1-5	TRBV18	14	CASSLQGANQPQHF	TGTGCCAGCTCACTCCAGGGTGCCAATCAGCCCCAGCATTTT
TRBD1	many	TRBJ2-5	TRBV7-9	15	CASSHTGTGRETQYF	TGTGCCAGCAGCCACACAGGGACAGGGAGAGAGACCCAGTACTTC